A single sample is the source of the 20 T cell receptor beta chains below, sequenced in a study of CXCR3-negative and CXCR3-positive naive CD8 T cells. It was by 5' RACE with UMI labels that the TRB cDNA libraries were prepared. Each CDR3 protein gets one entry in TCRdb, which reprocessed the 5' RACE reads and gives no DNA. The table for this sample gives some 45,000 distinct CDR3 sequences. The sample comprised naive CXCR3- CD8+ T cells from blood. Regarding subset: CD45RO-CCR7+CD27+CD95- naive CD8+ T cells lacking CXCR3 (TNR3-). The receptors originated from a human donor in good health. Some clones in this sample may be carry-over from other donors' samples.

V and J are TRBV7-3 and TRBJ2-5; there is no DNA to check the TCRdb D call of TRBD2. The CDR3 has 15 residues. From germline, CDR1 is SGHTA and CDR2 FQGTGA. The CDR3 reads CASSPSATSGETQYF. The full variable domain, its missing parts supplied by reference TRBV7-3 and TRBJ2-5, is GAGVSQTPSNKVTEKGKYVELRCDPISGHTALYWYRQSLGQGPEFLIYFQGTGAADDSGLPNDRFFAVRPEGSVSTLKIQRTERGDSAVYLCASSPSATSGETQYFGPGTRLLVL.

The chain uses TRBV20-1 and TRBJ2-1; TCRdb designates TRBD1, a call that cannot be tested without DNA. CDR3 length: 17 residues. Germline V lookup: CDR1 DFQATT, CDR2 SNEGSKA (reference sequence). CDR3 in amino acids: CSARVVTGTEGYNEQFF.

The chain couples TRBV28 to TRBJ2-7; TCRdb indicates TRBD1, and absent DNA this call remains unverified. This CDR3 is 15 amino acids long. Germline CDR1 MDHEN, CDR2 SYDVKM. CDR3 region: CASRTLTGIVYEQYF. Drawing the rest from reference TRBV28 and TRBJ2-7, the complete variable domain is DVKVTQSSRYLVKRTGEKVFLECVQDMDHENMFWYRQDPGLGLRLIYFSYDVKMKEKGDIPEGYSVSREKKERFSLILESASTNQTSMYLCASRTLTGIVYEQYFGPGTRLTVT.

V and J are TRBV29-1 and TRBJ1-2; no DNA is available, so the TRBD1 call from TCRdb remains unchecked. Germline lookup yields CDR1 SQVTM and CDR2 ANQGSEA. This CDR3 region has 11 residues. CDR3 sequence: CSATGGYGYTF.

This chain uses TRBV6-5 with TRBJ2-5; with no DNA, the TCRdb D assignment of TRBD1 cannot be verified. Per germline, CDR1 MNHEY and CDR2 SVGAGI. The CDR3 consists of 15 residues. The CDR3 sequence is CASSYSGDSQETQYF.

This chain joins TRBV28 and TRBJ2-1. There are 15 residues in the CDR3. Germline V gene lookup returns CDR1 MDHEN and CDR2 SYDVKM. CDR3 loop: CASSETGSSYNEQFF.

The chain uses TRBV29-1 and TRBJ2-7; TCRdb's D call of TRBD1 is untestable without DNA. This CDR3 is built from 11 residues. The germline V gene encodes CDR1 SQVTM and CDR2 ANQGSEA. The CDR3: CSVDAGYEQYF.

CDR3 region: CAISESRDRVGEAFF. This rearrangement joins TRBV10-3 to TRBJ1-1; absent DNA, TCRdb's TRBD1 call cannot be checked. Germline-derived CDR1 and CDR2 are ENHRY and SYGVKD. The CDR3 runs to 15 residues.

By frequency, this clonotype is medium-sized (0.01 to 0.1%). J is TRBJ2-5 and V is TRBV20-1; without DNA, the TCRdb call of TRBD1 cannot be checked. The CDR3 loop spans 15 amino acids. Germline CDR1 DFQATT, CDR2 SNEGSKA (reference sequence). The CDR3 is CSARDGRTEQETQYF.

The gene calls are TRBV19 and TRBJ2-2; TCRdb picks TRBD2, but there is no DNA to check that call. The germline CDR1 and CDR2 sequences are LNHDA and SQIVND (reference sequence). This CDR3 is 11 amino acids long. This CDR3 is CAGRENGELFF. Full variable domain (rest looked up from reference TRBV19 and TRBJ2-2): DGGITQSPKYLFRKEGQNVTLSCEQNLNHDAMYWYRQDPGQGLRLIYYSQIVNDFQKGDIAEGYSVSREKKESFPLTVTSAQKNPTAFYLCAGRENGELFFGEGSRLTVL.

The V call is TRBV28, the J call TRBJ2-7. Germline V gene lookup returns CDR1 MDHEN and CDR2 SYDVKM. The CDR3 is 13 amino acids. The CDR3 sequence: CSSSLGALYEQYF.

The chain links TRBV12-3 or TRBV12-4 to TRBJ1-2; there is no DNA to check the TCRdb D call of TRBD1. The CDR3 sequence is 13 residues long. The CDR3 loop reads CASSLDPGYGYTF.

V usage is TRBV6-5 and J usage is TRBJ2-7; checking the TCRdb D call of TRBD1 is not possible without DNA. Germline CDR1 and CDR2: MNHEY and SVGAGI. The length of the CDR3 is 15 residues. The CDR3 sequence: CASSPNWGTHYEQYF.

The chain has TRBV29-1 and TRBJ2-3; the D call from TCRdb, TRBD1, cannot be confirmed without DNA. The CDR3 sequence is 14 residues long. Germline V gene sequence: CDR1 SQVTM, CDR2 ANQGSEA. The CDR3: CSAIYRGSTDTQYF.

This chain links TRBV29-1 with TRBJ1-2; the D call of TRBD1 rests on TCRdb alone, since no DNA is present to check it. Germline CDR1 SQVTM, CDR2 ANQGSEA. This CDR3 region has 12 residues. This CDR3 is CSGVGGDVGYTF.

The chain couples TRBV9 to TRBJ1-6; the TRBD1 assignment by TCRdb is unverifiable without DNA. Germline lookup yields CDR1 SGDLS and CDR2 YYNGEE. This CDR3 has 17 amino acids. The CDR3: CASSGESAGTFYSPLHF.

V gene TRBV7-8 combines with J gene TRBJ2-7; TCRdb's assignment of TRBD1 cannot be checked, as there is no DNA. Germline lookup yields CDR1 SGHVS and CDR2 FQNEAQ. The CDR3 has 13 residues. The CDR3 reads CASSVSGGYEQYF.

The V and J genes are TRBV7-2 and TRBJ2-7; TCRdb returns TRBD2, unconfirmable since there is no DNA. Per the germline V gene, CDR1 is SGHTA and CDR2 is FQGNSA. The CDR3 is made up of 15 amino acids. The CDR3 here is CASSLFGVGGYEQYF.

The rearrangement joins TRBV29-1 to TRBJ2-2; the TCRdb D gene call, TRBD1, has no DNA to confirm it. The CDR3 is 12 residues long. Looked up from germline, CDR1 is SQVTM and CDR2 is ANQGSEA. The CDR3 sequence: CSGEGATGELFF.

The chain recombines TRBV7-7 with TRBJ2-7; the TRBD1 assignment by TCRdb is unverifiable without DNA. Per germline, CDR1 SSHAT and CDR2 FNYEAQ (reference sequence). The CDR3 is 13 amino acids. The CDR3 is CASSRRQGDEQYF. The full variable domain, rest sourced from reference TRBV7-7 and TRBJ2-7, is GAGVSQSPRYKVTKRGQDVTLRCDPISSHATLYWYQQALGQGPEFLTYFNYEAQPDKSGLPSDRFSAERPEGSISTLTIQRTEQRDSAMYRCASSRRQGDEQYFGPGTRLTVT.